This record covers a single TCR beta chain. Its antigen is still unknown. With 3 bases removed from V and 4 bases from J, the gap between germline ends came to 18 bases. The CDR3 runs to 16 residues. Germline CDR1 reads SGHTA; CDR2 reads FQGNSA. The data originate from a study of cytomegalovirus exposure and HLA in healthy donors. Study overall: The roughly 660 first-cohort repertoires shared a platform with the approximately 120 validation repertoires, as reported in a later analysis. Study-wide points: Altogether, some 170 TCR beta chains were recorded as cytomegalovirus-associated. Across donors, most TCRs were seen rarely, yet some public ones were widespread.

The assay was immunoSEQ multiplex PCR, and TCRdb's table has in-frame clones only and misses some. Here the sample spans hundreds of thousands of clones, 80% to 90% being singletons. The donors belonged to the roughly 130-subject validation cohort, separate from the approximately 700-subject first cohort. The receptor was isolated from a woman aged 18 to 35 in good health and CMV-seropositive. What was sequenced was PBMCs. The J gene is TRBJ1-1, the V gene TRBV7-2; D gene uncertain. CDR3 DNA: TGTGCCAGCAGCTTGGTCAGTGGGTTATCGGGCACTGAAGCTTTCTTT. This gives the protein CASSLVSGLSGTEAFF.